Detailed here is one T cell receptor beta chain. This sample was taken from a study of shared clonotypes between healthy human individuals. Measured with immunoSEQ multiplex PCR; TCRdb has only the in-frame clones, and not every one. The sample has some 790,000 clones, just under 75% seen once; the top ten hold less than 2%. Trimming took 7 bases from V and 0 from J; bases not matched to a gene: 3. CDR1 and CDR2 from the germline V gene are SNHLY and FYNNEI. CDR3 length: 13 amino acids. The receptor was derived from a woman in her thirties in good health. The sequencing input was memory CD4+ T cells sorted from blood. Subset noted: CD45RA-negative fraction. V is TRBV2 and J is TRBJ2-7, with 7 positions matching TRBD1. The CDR3 is CASTGDSSYEQYF. The CDR3 DNA reads TGTGCCAGCACTGGGGACAGCTCCTACGAGCAGTACTTC.